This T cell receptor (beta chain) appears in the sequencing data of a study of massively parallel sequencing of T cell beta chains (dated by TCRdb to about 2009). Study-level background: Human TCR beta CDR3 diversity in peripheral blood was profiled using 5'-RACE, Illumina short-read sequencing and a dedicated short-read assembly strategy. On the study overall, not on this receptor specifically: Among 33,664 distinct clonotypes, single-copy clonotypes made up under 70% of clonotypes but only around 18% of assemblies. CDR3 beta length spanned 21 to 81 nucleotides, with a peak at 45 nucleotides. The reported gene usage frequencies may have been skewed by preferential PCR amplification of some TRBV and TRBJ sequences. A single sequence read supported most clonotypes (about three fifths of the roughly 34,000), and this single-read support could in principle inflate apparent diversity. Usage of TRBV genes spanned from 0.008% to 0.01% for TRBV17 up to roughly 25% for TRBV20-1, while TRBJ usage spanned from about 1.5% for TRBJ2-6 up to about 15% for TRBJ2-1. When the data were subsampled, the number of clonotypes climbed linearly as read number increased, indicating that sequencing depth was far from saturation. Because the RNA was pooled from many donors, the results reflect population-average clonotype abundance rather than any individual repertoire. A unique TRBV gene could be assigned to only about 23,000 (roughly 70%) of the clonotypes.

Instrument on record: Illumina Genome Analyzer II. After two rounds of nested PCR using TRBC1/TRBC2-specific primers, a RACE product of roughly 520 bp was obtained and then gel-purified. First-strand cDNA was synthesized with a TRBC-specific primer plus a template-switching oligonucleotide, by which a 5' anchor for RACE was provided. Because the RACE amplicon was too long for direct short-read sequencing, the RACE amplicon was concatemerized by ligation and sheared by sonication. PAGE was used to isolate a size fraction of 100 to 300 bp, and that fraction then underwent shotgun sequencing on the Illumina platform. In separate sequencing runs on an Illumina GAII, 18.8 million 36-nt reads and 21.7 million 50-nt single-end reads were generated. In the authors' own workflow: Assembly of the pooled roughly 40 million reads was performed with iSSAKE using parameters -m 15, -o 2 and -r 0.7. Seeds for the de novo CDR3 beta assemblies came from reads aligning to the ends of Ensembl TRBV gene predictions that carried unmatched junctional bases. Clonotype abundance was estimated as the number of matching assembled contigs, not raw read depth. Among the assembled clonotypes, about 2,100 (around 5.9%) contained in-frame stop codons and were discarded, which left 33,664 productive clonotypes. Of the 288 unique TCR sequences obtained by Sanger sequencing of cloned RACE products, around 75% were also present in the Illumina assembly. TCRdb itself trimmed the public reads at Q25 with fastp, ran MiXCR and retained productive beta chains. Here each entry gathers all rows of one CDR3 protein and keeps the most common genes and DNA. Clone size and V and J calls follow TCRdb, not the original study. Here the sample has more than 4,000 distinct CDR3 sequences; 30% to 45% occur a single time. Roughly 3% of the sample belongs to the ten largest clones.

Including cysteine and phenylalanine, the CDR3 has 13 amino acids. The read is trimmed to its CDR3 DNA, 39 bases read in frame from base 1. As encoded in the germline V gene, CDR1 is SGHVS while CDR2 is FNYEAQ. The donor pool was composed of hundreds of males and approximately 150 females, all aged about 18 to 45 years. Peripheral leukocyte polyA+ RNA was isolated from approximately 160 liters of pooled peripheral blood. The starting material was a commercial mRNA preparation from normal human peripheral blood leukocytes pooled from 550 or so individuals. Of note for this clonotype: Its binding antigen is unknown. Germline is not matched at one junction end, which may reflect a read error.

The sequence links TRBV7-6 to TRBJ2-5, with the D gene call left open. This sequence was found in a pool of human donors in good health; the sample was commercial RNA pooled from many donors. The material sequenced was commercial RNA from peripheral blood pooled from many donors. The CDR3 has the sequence CASSFNLQETQYF. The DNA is TGTGCTAGCAGCTTCAATCTCCAAGAGACCCAGTACTTC.